The next 5 T cell receptor beta chains were all read from a single sample in a study of radiation and T cells in renal cell carcinoma (TCRdb year 2020). Taken with the paper, the label for time point translates to: blood 2 weeks post-SBRT. The treatment or condition label for this specimen denotes: 15 Gy SBRT to primary tumor, nephrectomy 4 weeks later. The library was generated by the immunoSEQ multiplex PCR assay. The table was pulled from immuneACCESS by TCRdb, which kept in-frame rearrangements only. Such tables lose some clones; where checked, under half of the loss comes from unresolved V genes, and the rest has no known cause. This sample lists some 120,000 clones; roughly 77% were detected once. In total, the top ten clones hold about 1.9% of the sample. Sequenced material: blood, taken from a patient whose treatment included radiotherapy and nephrectomy. Receptor source: a woman aged 55 to 70 with renal cell carcinoma.

This clone was found once. The chain joins TRBV11-3 to TRBJ2-3; D is undetermined. Germline assignment: CDR1 SGHNT and CDR2 YENEEA. The CDR3 is 13 residues long. Trimming pared 0 bases from V and 3 bases from J, leaving 4 bases between. CDR3 protein: CASSLDLTDTQYF. The CDR3 DNA reads TGTGCCAGCAGCTTAGACCTAACAGATACGCAGTATTTT.

The J gene is TRBJ2-2, the V gene TRBV11-2; D is uncertain. The CDR3 length is 17 residues. The V gene's germline CDR1 is SGHAT and CDR2 FQNNGV. Trimming cost V 5 bases and J 3 bases, with 19 bases left between them. The DNA for the CDR3 is TGTGCCAGCAGCCCCGACCGGGTCAGACAATACACCGGGGAGCTGTTTTTT. Its protein product is CASSPDRVRQYTGELFF.

The chain couples TRBV6-5 to TRBJ1-1; 7 positions match TRBD1. This CDR3 has 14 amino acids. Germline assignment: CDR1 MNHEY and CDR2 SVGAGI. The V and J ends lost 2 bases and 5 bases, in that order; junction bases with no gene match: 5. The CDR3 here is CASSYKGAQTEAFF. CDR3 coding DNA: TGTGCCAGCAGTTACAAGGGGGCGCAGACTGAAGCTTTCTTT.

The genes are TRBV15 and TRBJ1-3; D not resolved. This CDR3 is 12 amino acids long. V was clipped by 9 bases and J by 0 bases, with 6 bases between them. CDR1 and CDR2 (germline): LNHNV, YYDKDF (reference sequence). CDR3 in amino acids: CATGNSGNTIYF. The CDR3 coding sequence is TGTGCCACTGGGAACTCTGGAAACACCATATATTTT.

This chain links TRBV4-3 with TRBJ2-7; D remains ambiguous. CDR1 and CDR2 from the germline V gene are LGHNA and YSLEER. The V and J ends lost 0 bases and 1 base respectively, with 10 bases between them. The CDR3 has 15 residues. This CDR3 is CASSQDSSVSYEQYF. In DNA form, the CDR3 reads TGCGCCAGCAGCCAAGATTCGTCGGTATCCTACGAGCAGTACTTC.